This T cell receptor beta chain was sequenced in a study of shared clonotypes between healthy human individuals. V lost 1 base to trimming and J lost 4 bases; unmatched junction nucleotides: 7. CDR3 length: 16 residues. Looked up from germline, CDR1 is MNHEY and CDR2 is SMNVEV (reference sequence). Of note for this clone: The antigen remains undetermined.

Source study methods: Junction-only sequences produced by ImmunoSEQ had no quality scores, so filtering differed. Some clones are missing from TCRdb's copy, which holds only in-frame ones; the method was immunoSEQ multiplex PCR. V and J calls and clone size are those listed in that table; D and trimming were worked out from the DNA. The table shows roughly 720,000 clones, with about 90% occurring only once. Study-wide findings and caveats: Blood alone was sampled, and tissue repertoires likely differ. The authors expected sequencing depth to affect clonotype sharing among donors.

The sequenced material came from memory CD8+ T cells from PBMCs. Stated subset: CD45RO+ cells pooled with CCR7-negative TemRA cells. The V and J genes are TRBV27 and TRBJ2-3; TRBD2 agrees at 8 bases. The TCR sequence derives from a man between 18 and 35 years old in good health. Some clones in this sample may be carry-over from other donors' samples. CDR3: CASSLYSGRGPDTQYF. DNA of the CDR3: TGTGCCAGCAGTTTATACTCCGGGAGGGGACCAGATACGCAGTATTTT.